This T cell receptor beta chain was found in a study of T cells after posttransplantation cyclophosphamide. Study-level results: Later blood repertoires were often dominated by clones from the donor CD8+ memory compartment. Recipient CMV seropositivity and CMV reactivation strongly tracked TRB clonality. Blood and skin or GI T cell repertoires showed limited TRB overlap.

This clone was seen at least ten times. The target antigen is unknown. A marrow graft followed busulfan-fludarabine conditioning, with cyclophosphamide on days +3 and +4. TCRdb's copy holds only in-frame clones and misses some; the assay was immunoSEQ multiplex PCR. In total the sample includes some 4,000 clones, none of them seen once. Germline lookup yields CDR1 KGHSH and CDR2 LQKENI. The CDR3 runs 15 residues. V trimming: 3 bases; J trimming: 3 bases; junction bases outside the gene matches: 4. Sequenced here: PBMCs, sampled after allogeneic stem cell transplant with posttransplant cyclophosphamide. The sequence was collected from a female patient aged 18 to 29 who received an allogeneic stem cell transplant from an unrelated donor, was CMV-positive, and had acute GVHD only. Some T cells may originate from the graft donor. The chain is built from TRBV18 and TRBJ2-7, with 11 bases aligning to TRBD1. CDR3 DNA sequence: TGTGCCAGCTCACCCAGGACAGGGGGCTTCTACGAGCAGTACTTC. Protein sequence: CASSPRTGGFYEQYF.